The TCR beta chain described here comes from a study of T cell repertoires in cytomegalovirus infection. The overall study: Matching HLA type and CMV infection were both indicated by public TCR beta signatures.

TCRdb independently ran MiXCR on the reads; one entry per CDR3 protein. The sample consists of over 100,000 distinct CDR3 sequences, 16% of them appearing once. General study results and limits: CMV-specific TCR beta clonotypes restricted by HLA-C were the ones dominating the ex vivo response. Cumulated frequencies of public TCR beta families served to identify carriers of CMV plus the relevant HLA.

Regarding this clonotype: Antigen specificity is unknown.

The CDR3 extends over 15 amino acids. Trimming cost V 5 bases and J 0 bases; bases outside gene matches: 6. The specimen sequenced was PBMCs. The chain employs TRBV12-3 or TRBV12-4 and TRBJ1-1, with 7 bases matching TRBD1. The clonotype comes from a human donor in good health (CMV status not recorded). Some clones in this sample may be carry-over from other donors' samples. DNA of the CDR3: TGTGCCAGCAGTCGGGGGGACAGCTTGAACACTGAAGCTTTCTTT. Translation: CASSRGDSLNTEAFF.